Listed here are 5 T cell receptor beta chains from one sample, sequenced in a study of OX40 agonist ivuxolimab in advanced cancers. The method was immunoSEQ multiplex PCR; TCRdb's version includes in-frame clones alone and lacks a portion of them. The sample includes 74,000 or so clones, roughly nine tenths of them seen just once. Sequenced here: CD4+ or CD8+ T cells sorted from blood, sampled in a trial of the OX40 agonist ivuxolimab. These receptors were taken from an adult with an advanced solid tumor such as melanoma, head and neck, liver or kidney cancer.

This clone came up once. V is TRBV19 and J is TRBJ1-2; D remains unclear. The CDR3 runs 17 residues. V lost 0 bases and J lost 4, with 18 bases in between. Germline-derived CDR1 and CDR2 are LNHDA and SQIVND (reference sequence). CDR3 in amino acids: CASSIDLAEGAVYGYTF. The CDR3 bases are TGTGCCAGTAGTATAGATCTGGCGGAGGGCGCTGTCTATGGCTACACCTTC.

The rearrangement joins TRBV5-1 to TRBJ1-3, with 7 bases aligning to TRBD1. Germline-derived CDR1 and CDR2 are SGHRS and YFSETQ. V dropped 1 base and J dropped 4; count of bases not matched to a gene: 5. The CDR3 runs to 15 residues. The CDR3 sequence: CASSLYTGEGNTIYF. The DNA of the CDR3 is TGCGCCAGCAGCTTGTATACAGGGGAAGGAAACACCATATATTTT.

The V and J genes are TRBV20-1 and TRBJ2-5, with D possibly being TRBD1 (6 bases). Germline CDR1 DFQATT, CDR2 SNEGSKA (reference sequence). V was trimmed by 6 bases and J by 7 bases, leaving 12 bases between them. The CDR3 sequence is 11 residues long. The CDR3 coding sequence is TGCAGTGCCCCGGACAGCGGGACCCAGTACTTC. Its protein is CSAPDSGTQYF.

V and J are TRBV28 and TRBJ2-7; D remains unclear. Trimming stripped 3 bases from V and 1 base from J, with 7 bases between. The CDR3 is 13 amino acids. CDR1 and CDR2 (germline): MDHEN, SYDVKM. The CDR3 nucleotides are TGTGCCAGCAGTTTGCTCAGTTCCTACGAGCAGTACTTC. It encodes CASSLLSSYEQYF.

The genes are TRBV28 and TRBJ1-6, with 9 bases aligning to TRBD1. Germline loops: CDR1 MDHEN, CDR2 SYDVKM. This CDR3 region has 14 residues. The V and J ends lost 6 bases and 4 bases, in that order; junction bases with no gene match: 1. The CDR3 DNA sequence: TGTGCCAGCAGCGGGACAGGGTATAATTCACCCCTCCACTTT. Translation gives CASSGTGYNSPLHF.